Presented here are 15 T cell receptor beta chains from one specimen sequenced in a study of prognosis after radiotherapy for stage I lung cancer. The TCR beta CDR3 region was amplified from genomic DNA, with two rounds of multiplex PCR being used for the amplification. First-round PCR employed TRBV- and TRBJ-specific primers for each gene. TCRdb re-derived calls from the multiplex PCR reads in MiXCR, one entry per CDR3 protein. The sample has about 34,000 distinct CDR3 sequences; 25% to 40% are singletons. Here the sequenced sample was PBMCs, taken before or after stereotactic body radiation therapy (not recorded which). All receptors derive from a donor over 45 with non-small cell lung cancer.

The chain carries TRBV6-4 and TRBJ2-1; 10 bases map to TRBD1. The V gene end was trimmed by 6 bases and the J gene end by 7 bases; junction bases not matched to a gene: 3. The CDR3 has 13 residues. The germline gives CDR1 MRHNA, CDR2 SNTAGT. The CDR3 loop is CASSGQGGNEQFF. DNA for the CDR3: TGTGCCAGCAGCGGACAGGGGGGGAATGAGCAGTTCTTC.

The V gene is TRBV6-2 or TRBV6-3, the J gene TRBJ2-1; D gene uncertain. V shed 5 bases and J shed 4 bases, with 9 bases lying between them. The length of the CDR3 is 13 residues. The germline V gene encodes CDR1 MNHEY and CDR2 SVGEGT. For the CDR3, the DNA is TGTGCCAGCAGTCTGGACGAATACAATGAGCAGTTCTTC. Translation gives CASSLDEYNEQFF.

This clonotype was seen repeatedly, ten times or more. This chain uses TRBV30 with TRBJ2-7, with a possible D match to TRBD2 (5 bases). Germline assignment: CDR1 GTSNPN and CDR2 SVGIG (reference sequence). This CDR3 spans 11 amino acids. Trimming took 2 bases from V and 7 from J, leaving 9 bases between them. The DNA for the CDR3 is TGTGCCTGGAGTCTAGCTTCGGAGCAGTACTTC. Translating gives CAWSLASEQYF.

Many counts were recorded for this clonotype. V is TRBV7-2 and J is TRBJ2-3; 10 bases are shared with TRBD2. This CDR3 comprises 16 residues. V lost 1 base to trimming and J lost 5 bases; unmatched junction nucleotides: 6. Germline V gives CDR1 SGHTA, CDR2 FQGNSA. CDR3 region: CASSLGLAGGGDTQYF. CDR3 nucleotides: TGTGCCAGCAGCTTAGGGTTAGCGGGGGGAGGAGATACGCAGTATTTT.

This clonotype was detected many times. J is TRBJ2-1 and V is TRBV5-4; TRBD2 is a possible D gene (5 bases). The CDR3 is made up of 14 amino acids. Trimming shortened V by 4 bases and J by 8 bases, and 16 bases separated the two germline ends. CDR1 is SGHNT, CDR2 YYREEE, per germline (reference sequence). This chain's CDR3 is CASSPRPLADEQFF. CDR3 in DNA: TGTGCCAGCAGCCCCCGCCCGCTAGCCGATGAGCAGTTCTTC.

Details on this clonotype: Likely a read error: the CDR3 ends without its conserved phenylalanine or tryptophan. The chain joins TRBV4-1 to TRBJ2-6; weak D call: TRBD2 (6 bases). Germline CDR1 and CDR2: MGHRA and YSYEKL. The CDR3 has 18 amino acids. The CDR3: CASSQSGRGIRGANALTL. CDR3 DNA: TGCGCCAGCAGCCAAAGCGGTCGGGGGATTCGTGGGGCCAACGCCCTGACTCTC.

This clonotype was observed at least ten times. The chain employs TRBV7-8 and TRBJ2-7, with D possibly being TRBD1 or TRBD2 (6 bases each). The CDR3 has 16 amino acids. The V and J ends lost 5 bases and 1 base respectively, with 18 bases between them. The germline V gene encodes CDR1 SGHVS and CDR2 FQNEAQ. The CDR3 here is CASSPTPGASSYEQYF. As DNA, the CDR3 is TGTGCCAGCAGCCCTACCCCGGGGGCTTCTTCCTACGAGCAGTACTTC.

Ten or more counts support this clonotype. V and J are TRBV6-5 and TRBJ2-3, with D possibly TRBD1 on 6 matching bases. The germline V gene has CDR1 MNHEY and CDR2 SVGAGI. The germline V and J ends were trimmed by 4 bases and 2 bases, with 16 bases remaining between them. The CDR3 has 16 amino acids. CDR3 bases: TGTGCCAGCAGTTCCCACCTTCAGGGGAACACAGATACGCAGTATTTT. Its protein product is CASSSHLQGNTDTQYF.

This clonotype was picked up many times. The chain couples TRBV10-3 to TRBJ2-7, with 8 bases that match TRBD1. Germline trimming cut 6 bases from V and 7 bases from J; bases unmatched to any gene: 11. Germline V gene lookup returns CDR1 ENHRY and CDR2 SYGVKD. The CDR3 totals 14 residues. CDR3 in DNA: TGTGCCATCAGGGAGGACAGGGCATCGGTGGAGCAGTACTTC. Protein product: CAIREDRASVEQYF.

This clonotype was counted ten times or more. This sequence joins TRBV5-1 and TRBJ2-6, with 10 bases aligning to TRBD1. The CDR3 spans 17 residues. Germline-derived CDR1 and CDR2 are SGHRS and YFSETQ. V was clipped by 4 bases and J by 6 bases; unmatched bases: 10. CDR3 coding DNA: TGCGCCAGCAGCGCCGGGACAGGGGTCTTTTCGGCCAACGTCCTGACTTTC. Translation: CASSAGTGVFSANVLTF.

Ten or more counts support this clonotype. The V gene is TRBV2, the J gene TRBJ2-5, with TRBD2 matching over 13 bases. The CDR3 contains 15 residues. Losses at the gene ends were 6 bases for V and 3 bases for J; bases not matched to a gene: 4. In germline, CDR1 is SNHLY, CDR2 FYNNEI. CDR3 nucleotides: TGTGCCAGCAGGACCGGGACTAGCGGGGAAGAGACCCAGTACTTC. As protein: CASRTGTSGEETQYF.

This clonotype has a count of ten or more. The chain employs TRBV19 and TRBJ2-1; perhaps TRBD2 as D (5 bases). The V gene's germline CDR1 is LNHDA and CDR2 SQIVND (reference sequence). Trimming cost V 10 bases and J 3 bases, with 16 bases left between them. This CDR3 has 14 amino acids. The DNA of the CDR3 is TGTGCCACTGAAGACGGGAATTTCTACAATGAGCAGTTCTTC. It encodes CATEDGNFYNEQFF.

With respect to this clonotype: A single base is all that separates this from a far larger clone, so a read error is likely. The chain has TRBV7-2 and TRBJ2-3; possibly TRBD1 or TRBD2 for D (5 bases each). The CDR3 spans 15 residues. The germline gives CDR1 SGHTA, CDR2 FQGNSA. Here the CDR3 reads CVSSSGAVGTDTQYF. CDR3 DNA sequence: TGTGTCAGCAGCTCCGGGGCGGTGGGCACAGATACGCAGTATTTT.

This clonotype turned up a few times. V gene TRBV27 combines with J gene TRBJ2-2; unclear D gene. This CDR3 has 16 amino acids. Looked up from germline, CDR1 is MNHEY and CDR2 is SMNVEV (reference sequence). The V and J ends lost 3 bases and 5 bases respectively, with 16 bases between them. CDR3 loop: CASSLAPAESTGELFF. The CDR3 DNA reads TGTGCCAGCAGTTTGGCCCCTGCAGAATCGACCGGGGAGCTGTTTTTT.

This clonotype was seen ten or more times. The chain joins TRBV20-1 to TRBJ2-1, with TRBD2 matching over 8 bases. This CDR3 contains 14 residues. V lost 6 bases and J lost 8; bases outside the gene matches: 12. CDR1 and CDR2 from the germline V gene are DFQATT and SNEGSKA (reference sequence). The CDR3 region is CSARPGLGFDEQFF. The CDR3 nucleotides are TGCAGTGCCCGCCCGGGACTAGGTTTCGATGAGCAGTTCTTC.